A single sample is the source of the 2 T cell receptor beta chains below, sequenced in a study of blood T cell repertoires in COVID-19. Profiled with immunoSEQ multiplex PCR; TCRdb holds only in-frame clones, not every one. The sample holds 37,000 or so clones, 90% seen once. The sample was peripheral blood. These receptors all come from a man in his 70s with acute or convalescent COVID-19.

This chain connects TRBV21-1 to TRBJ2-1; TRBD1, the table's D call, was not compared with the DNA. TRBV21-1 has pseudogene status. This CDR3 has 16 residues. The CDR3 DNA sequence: TGTGCCAGCACTCTCTTTCAGGGGTCATCCTACAATGAGCAGTTCTTC. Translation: CASTLFQGSSYNEQFF.

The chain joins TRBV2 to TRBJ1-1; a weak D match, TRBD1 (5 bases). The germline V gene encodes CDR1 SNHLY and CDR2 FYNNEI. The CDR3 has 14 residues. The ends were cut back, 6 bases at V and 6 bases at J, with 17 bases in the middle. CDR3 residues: CASRTNPGRAEAFF. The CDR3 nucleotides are TGTGCCAGCAGAACGAACCCAGGGAGGGCTGAAGCTTTCTTT.